The rows below give T cell receptor beta chains drawn from one sample of a study of response to subunit inactivated influenza vaccine. TCRdb processed the RT-PCR reads anew with MiXCR; each CDR3 protein has one entry. This table has 300,000 to 350,000 distinct CDR3 sequences, 21% appearing once. The sequences come from PBMCs from blood, collected 21 months after vaccination. These receptors were collected from a man between 50 and 75 years old who received an inactivated influenza vaccine. The CDR3 runs from the conserved cysteine through the conserved F or W. A D gene is named only where the DNA matches it firmly. The size of a clone is reported for some rows only, either as once, few or many, or as a class for expanded clones.

j_call: TRBJ1-2
clone_size: NA
v_call: TRBV7-3
d_call: NA
cdr3_aa: CASSLRSGRGEEGYTF
cdr3_nt: TGTGCCAGCAGCTTAAGATCTGGCAGGGGAGAGGAAGGCTACACCTTC

j_call: TRBJ1-2
clone_size: few
v_call: TRBV7-8
d_call: NA
cdr3_aa: CASSFGQGTYGYTF
cdr3_nt: TGTGCCAGCAGCTTCGGTCAGGGAACCTATGGCTACACCTTC

j_call: TRBJ2-1
clone_size: few
v_call: TRBV4-3
d_call: TRBD1
cdr3_aa: CASSQDGQASSYNEQFF
cdr3_nt: TGCGCCAGCAGCCAAGATGGACAGGCCAGCTCCTACAATGAGCAGTTCTTC

j_call: TRBJ2-5
clone_size: NA
v_call: TRBV7-9
d_call: NA
cdr3_aa: CASSLRKPQETQYF
cdr3_nt: TGTGCCAGCAGCTTAAGGAAGCCTCAAGAGACCCAGTACTTC

j_call: TRBJ1-6
clone_size: many
v_call: TRBV20-1
d_call: NA
cdr3_aa: CSAPSRENSPLHF
cdr3_nt: TGCAGTGCCCCCTCCAGGGAGAATTCACCCCTCCACTTT

j_call: TRBJ2-2
clone_size: NA
v_call: TRBV12-3/TRBV12-4
d_call: NA
cdr3_aa: CASSINTGELFF
cdr3_nt: TGTGCCAGCAGTATTAACACCGGGGAGCTGTTTTTT

j_call: TRBJ1-1
clone_size: few
v_call: TRBV20-1
d_call: NA
cdr3_aa: CSARDPGSGTEAFF
cdr3_nt: TGCAGTGCTAGAGACCCGGGCTCCGGGACTGAAGCTTTCTTT

j_call: TRBJ1-1
clone_size: NA
v_call: TRBV6-5
d_call: NA
cdr3_aa: CASSYSRGESFF
cdr3_nt: TGTGCCAGCAGTTACTCTAGGGGGGAATCTTTCTTT

j_call: TRBJ1-4
clone_size: few
v_call: TRBV4-2
d_call: TRBD1
cdr3_aa: CASSRLQGALINEKLFF
cdr3_nt: TGTGCCAGCAGCAGGCTACAGGGGGCGCTTATTAATGAAAAACTGTTTTTT

j_call: TRBJ2-7
clone_size: NA
v_call: TRBV18
d_call: NA
cdr3_aa: CASSPSRQGTYEQYF
cdr3_nt: TGTGCCAGCTCACCATCCCGGCAGGGGACGTACGAGCAGTACTTC

j_call: TRBJ1-4
clone_size: NA
v_call: TRBV12-3/TRBV12-4
d_call: NA
cdr3_aa: CASSQTPESTNEKLFF
cdr3_nt: TGTGCCAGCAGTCAGACCCCAGAGTCAACTAATGAAAAACTGTTTTTT

j_call: TRBJ2-7
clone_size: NA
v_call: TRBV11-1
d_call: TRBD2
cdr3_aa: CASSSPTSGSYEQYF
cdr3_nt: TGTGCCAGCAGCTCCCCGACTAGCGGGTCCTACGAGCAGTACTTC

j_call: TRBJ1-1
clone_size: many
v_call: TRBV23-1
d_call: TRBD1
cdr3_aa: CASSRGTVSEAFF
cdr3_nt: TGCGCCAGCAGTCGAGGGACAGTCTCTGAAGCTTTCTTT

j_call: TRBJ1-2
clone_size: few
v_call: TRBV20-1
d_call: TRBD1
cdr3_aa: CSATKSGGEGYTF
cdr3_nt: TGCAGTGCTACAAAGTCAGGGGGCGAGGGCTACACCTTC

j_call: TRBJ1-5
clone_size: many
v_call: TRBV5-6
d_call: NA
cdr3_aa: CASSVGHVSNQPQHF
cdr3_nt: TGTGCCAGCAGCGTTGGACACGTGAGCAATCAGCCCCAGCATTTT

j_call: TRBJ2-1
clone_size: NA
v_call: TRBV6-2/TRBV6-3
d_call: NA
cdr3_aa: CASSYSQGLIDEQFF
cdr3_nt: TGTGCCAGCAGTTACTCTCAGGGGTTGATCGATGAGCAGTTCTTC

j_call: TRBJ1-2
clone_size: many
v_call: TRBV4-3
d_call: NA
cdr3_aa: CASSQDTFGITNYGYTF
cdr3_nt: TGCGCCAGCAGCCAAGATACCTTTGGCATTACGAACTATGGCTACACCTTC

j_call: TRBJ1-1
clone_size: many
v_call: TRBV7-3
d_call: NA
cdr3_aa: CASSLIGIMNTEAFF
cdr3_nt: TGTGCCAGCAGCCTTATCGGGATCATGAACACTGAAGCTTTCTTT

j_call: TRBJ1-2
clone_size: NA
v_call: TRBV4-3
d_call: TRBD1
cdr3_aa: CASSQDFAGGEGYTF
cdr3_nt: TGCGCCAGCAGCCAAGATTTCGCAGGGGGTGAAGGCTACACCTTC

j_call: TRBJ1-6
clone_size: NA
v_call: TRBV20-1
d_call: TRBD1
cdr3_aa: CSATDRGLFSSPLHF
cdr3_nt: TGCAGTGCGACCGACAGGGGATTGTTTAGCTCACCCCTCCACTTT

j_call: TRBJ2-7
clone_size: few
v_call: TRBV4-3
d_call: TRBD1
cdr3_aa: CASSQGTGSRYEQYF
cdr3_nt: TGCGCCAGCAGCCAGGGGACAGGGTCCAGGTACGAGCAGTACTTC

j_call: TRBJ1-5
clone_size: few
v_call: TRBV6-2/TRBV6-3
d_call: NA
cdr3_aa: CASSWGLNQPQHF
cdr3_nt: TGTGCCAGCAGTTGGGGACTGAATCAGCCCCAGCATTTT